This T cell receptor beta chain was profiled in a study of identical twins. The CDR3 spans 15 residues. Trimming took off 6 bases at V and 0 bases at J, with 9 bases between the two ends. CDR1 LNHDA and CDR2 SQIVND come from the germline V gene (reference sequence). Whole-study results and caveats: Out-of-frame TCR alpha sharing in monozygotic twins exceeded recombination model predictions.

TCRdb recomputed calls from the 5' RACE reads with MiXCR, one row per CDR3 protein. The sample consists of more than 1.5 million distinct CDR3 sequences, 32% of them appearing once. In regard to this clonotype: As yet, its antigen is unknown.

The J gene is TRBJ2-6, the V gene TRBV19, with D tentatively TRBD1 (6 bases). The material sequenced was cord blood. This receptor was obtained from a newborn girl in good health. The CDR3 coding sequence is TGTGCCAGTAGCCGACAGGCCTCTGGGGCCAACGTCCTGACTTTC. The encoded protein is CASSRQASGANVLTF.